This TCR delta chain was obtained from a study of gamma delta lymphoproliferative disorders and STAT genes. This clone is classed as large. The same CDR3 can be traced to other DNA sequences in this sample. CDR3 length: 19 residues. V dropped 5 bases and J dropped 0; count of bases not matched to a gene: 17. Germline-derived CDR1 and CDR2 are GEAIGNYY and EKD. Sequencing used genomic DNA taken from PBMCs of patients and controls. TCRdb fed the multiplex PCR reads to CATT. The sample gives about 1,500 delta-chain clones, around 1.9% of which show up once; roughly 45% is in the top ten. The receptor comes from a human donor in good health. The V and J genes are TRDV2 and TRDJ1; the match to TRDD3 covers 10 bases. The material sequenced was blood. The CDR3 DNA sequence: TGTGCCTGTGCCAAACTACCCACTGGGGGATCCCCCTACACCGATAAACTCATCTTT. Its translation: CACAKLPTGGSPYTDKLIF.